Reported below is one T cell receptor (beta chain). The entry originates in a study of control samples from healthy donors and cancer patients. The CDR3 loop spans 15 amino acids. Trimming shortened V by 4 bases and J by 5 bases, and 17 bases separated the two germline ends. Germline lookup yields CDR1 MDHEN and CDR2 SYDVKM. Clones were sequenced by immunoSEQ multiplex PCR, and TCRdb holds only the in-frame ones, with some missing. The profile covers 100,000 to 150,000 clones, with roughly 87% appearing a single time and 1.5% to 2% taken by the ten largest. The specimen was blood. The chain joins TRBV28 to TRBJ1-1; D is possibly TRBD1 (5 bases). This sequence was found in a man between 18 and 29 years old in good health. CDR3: CASSSPGSRGTEAFF. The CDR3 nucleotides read TGTGCCAGCAGTTCCCCTGGGAGTCGGGGGACTGAAGCTTTCTTT. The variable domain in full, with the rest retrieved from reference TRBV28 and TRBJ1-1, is DVKVTQSSRYLVKRTGEKVFLECVQDMDHENMFWYRQDPGLGLRLIYFSYDVKMKEKGDIPEGYSVSREKKERFSLILESASTNQTSMYLCASSSPGSRGTEAFFGQGTRLTVV.